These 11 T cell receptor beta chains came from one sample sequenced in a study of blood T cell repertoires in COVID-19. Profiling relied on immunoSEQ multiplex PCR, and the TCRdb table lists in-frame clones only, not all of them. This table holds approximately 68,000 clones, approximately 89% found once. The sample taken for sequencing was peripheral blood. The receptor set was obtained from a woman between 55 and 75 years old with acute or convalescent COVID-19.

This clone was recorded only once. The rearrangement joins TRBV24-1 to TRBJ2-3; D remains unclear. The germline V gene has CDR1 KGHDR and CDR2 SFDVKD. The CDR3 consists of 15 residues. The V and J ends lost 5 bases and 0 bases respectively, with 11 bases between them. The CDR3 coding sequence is TGTGCCACCAGTGGTAGAGGCCCCAGCACAGATACGCAGTATTTT. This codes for CATSGRGPSTDTQYF.

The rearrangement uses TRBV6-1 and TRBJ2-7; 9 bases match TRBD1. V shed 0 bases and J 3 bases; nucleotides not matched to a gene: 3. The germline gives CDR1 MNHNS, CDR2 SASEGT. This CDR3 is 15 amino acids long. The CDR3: CASSEAETGGYEQYF. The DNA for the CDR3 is TGTGCCAGCAGTGAAGCGGAGACAGGGGGCTACGAGCAGTACTTC.

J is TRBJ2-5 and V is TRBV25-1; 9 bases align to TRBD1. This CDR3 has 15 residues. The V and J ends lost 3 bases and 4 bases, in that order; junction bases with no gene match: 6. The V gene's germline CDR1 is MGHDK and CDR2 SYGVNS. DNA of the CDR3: TGTGCCAGCAGTGATTCCGGGACAGGGTTAGAGACCCAGTACTTC. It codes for CASSDSGTGLETQYF. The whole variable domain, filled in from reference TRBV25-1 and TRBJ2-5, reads EADIYQTPRYLVIGTGKKITLECSQTMGHDKMYWYQQDPGMELHLIHYSYGVNSTEKGDLSSESTVSRIRTEHFPLTLESARPSHTSQYLCASSDSGTGLETQYFGPGTRLLVL.

CDR3 in amino acids: CASSLAGAAYNEQFF. CDR3 in DNA: TGTGCCAGCAGCTTAGCGGGGGCGGCCTACAATGAGCAGTTCTTC. The chain has TRBV6-5 and TRBJ2-1; 9 nucleotides align to TRBD2. The CDR3 contains 15 residues. The V gene end was trimmed by 6 bases and the J gene end by 2 bases; junction bases not matched to a gene: 5. Per the germline V gene, CDR1 is MNHEY and CDR2 is SVGAGI.

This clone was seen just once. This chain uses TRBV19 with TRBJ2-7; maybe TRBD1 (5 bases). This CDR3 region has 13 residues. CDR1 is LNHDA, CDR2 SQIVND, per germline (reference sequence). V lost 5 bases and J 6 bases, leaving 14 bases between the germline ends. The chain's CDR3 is CASSRTFDLEQYF. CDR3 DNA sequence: TGTGCCAGTAGTCGGACATTCGACCTCGAGCAGTACTTC. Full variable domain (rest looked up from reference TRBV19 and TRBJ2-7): DGGITQSPKYLFRKEGQNVTLSCEQNLNHDAMYWYRQDPGQGLRLIYYSQIVNDFQKGDIAEGYSVSREKKESFPLTVTSAQKNPTAFYLCASSRTFDLEQYFGPGTRLTVT.

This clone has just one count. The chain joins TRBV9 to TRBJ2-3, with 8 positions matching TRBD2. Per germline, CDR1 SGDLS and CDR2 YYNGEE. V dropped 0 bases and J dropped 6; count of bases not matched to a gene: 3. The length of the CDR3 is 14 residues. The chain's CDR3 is CASSVVGGDDTQYF. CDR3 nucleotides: TGTGCCAGCAGCGTAGTCGGGGGGGATGATACGCAGTATTTT.

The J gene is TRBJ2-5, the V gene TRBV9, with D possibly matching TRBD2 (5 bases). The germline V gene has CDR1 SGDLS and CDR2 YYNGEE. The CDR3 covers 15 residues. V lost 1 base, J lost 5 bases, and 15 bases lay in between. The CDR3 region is CASSVHLSSEETQYF. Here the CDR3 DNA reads TGTGCCAGCAGCGTACACCTAAGTAGCGAGGAGACCCAGTACTTC. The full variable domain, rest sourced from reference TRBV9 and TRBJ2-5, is DSGVTQTPKHLITATGQRVTLRCSPRSGDLSVYWYQQSLDQGLQFLIQYYNGEERAKGNILERFSAQQFPDLHSELNLSSLELGDSALYFCASSVHLSSEETQYFGPGTRLLVL.

The CDR3 DNA reads TGTGCCAGCAGTTTAAGTGGGGGGGATACGCAGTATTTT. Encoded protein: CASSLSGGDTQYF. The chain couples TRBV28 to TRBJ2-3; a weak D match, TRBD2 (6 bases). V dropped 2 bases and J dropped 6 bases, with 9 bases sitting between them. The germline gives CDR1 MDHEN, CDR2 SYDVKM. The CDR3 covers 13 residues.

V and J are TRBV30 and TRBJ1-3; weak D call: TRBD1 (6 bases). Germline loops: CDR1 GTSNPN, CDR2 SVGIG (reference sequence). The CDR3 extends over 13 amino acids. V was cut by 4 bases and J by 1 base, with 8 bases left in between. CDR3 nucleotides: TGTGCCTGGACTGGACAGTCTGGAAACACCATATATTTT. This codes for CAWTGQSGNTIYF.

The CDR3 DNA follows: TGTGCCAGCAGCTTAGGGACTACTTACGAGCAGTACTTC. Amino acids: CASSLGTTYEQYF. This chain links TRBV7-6 with TRBJ2-7; a weak D match, TRBD2 (6 bases). The CDR3 is made up of 13 amino acids. From germline, CDR1 is SGHVS and CDR2 FNYEAQ. Trimming stripped 1 base from V and 4 bases from J, with 8 bases between.

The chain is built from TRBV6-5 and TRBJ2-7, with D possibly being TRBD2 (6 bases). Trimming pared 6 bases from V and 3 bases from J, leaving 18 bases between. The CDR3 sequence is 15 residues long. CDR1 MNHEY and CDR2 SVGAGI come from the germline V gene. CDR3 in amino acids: CASREGPVGVYEQYF. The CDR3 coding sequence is TGTGCCAGCAGGGAGGGCCCGGTTGGTGTCTACGAGCAGTACTTC.